The rows below give T cell receptor beta chains drawn from one sample of a study of cytomegalovirus exposure and HLA in healthy donors. Clones were read by immunoSEQ multiplex PCR, and TCRdb kept only the in-frame ones, dropping some. This table holds over 130,000 clones, about four fifths found once. The sample comprised PBMCs. Receptors originate from a human donor in good health. Each CDR3 is given with its conserved first and last residue. D genes are given only for firm matches. Only some rows state a clone size, as once, few, many or a class for expanded clones.

clone_size	v_call	j_call	d_call	cdr3_nt	cdr3_aa
-	TRBV12-5	TRBJ1-5	-	TGTGCTAGTGGTTTCGGGGGAGGGAATCAGCCCCAGCATTTT	CASGFGGGNQPQHF
few	TRBV28	TRBJ1-5	TRBD1	TGTGCCAGCACCGGGGACAGGGGAGATCAGCCCCAGCATTTT	CASTGDRGDQPQHF
-	TRBV18	TRBJ2-7	-	TGTGCCAGCTCACCCTCCGGGAACACCGAGCAGTACTTC	CASSPSGNTEQYF
-	TRBV28	TRBJ1-2	-	TGTGCCAGCAGCCCCGGGGGTTATGGCTACACCTTC	CASSPGGYGYTF
-	TRBV10-3	TRBJ2-7	-	TGTGCCATCAGTGAGTCTGGGACTGGAAGCTCCTACGAGCAGTACTTC	CAISESGTGSSYEQYF
-	TRBV23-1	TRBJ2-7	TRBD1	TGCGCCAGCAGTCAACCAGACAGGGGGCGGTACGAGCAGTACTTC	CASSQPDRGRYEQYF
-	TRBV5-4	TRBJ2-5	-	TGTGCCAGCAGCCCAGGGTTACAAGAGACCCAGTACTTC	CASSPGLQETQYF
few	TRBV5-8	TRBJ2-1	TRBD2	TGTGCCAGCAGCCGGACTAGCGGAAGCTCCTACAATGAGCAGTTCTTC	CASSRTSGSSYNEQFF
-	TRBV30	TRBJ1-2	TRBD1	TGTGCCTGGAGCGGGACAGTCGAAACCTATGGCTACCCCTTC	CAWSGTVETYGYPF
-	TRBV19	TRBJ2-1	TRBD2	TGTGCCAGTAGTATAGCTAGCGGAGGCTACAATGAGCAGTTCTTC	CASSIASGGYNEQFF
-	TRBV27	TRBJ1-3	TRBD1	TGTGCCAGCAGTCCGGAACAGGGGGTTCTTGGGAACACCATATATTTT	CASSPEQGVLGNTIYF
-	TRBV6-1	TRBJ2-1	TRBD2	TGTGCCAGCAGTGATCTAGCGGGGGGGGGAGGGAGCTCCTACAATGAGCAGTTCTTC	CASSDLAGGGGSSYNEQFF
-	TRBV11-2	TRBJ2-7	-	TGTGCCAGCAGCTTAGGTCTGGGACTTGGCTACGAGCAGTACTTC	CASSLGLGLGYEQYF
-	TRBV25-1	TRBJ2-7	TRBD1	TGTGCCAGCAGTCAATACGGGACAGTTGAGCAGTACTTC	CASSQYGTVEQYF
-	TRBV19	TRBJ1-6	TRBD1	TGTGCCAGTAGAATTCCTCCCGGGACAGGGGTGTCACCCCTCCACTTT	CASRIPPGTGVSPLHF
once	TRBV5-1	TRBJ2-1	TRBD2	TGCGCCAGCAGCTTAGACCGACTAGCGGGCTACAATGAGCAGTTCTTC	CASSLDRLAGYNEQFF
-	TRBV28	TRBJ2-5	-	TGTGCCAGCAGTTTAGTCGGGAGTGAGGAGGAGACCCAGTACTTC	CASSLVGSEEETQYF
-	TRBV28	TRBJ1-1	-	TGTGCCAGCAGTTTATCAGGGCGGTTTAGCACTGAAGCTTTCTTT	CASSLSGRFSTEAFF
-	TRBV9	TRBJ2-3	TRBD2	TGTGCCAGCAGCGTGAGAGGGGTGGCGGGAGGGCATGGAGATACGCAGTATTTT	CASSVRGVAGGHGDTQYF
-	TRBV5-8	TRBJ2-1	TRBD2	TGTGCCAGCAGCTCATTTCGACTAGCGGGAGGGGGCAATGAGCAGTTCTTC	CASSSFRLAGGGNEQFF
-	TRBV19	TRBJ1-6	TRBD1	TGTGCCAGTAGTATGTCAGGGGGCCGGTATTCACCCCTCCACTTT	CASSMSGGRYSPLHF
-	TRBV5-6	TRBJ1-2	TRBD1	TGTGCCAGCAGGGGGGACAGTGATCTTGGCTACACCTTC	CASRGDSDLGYTF